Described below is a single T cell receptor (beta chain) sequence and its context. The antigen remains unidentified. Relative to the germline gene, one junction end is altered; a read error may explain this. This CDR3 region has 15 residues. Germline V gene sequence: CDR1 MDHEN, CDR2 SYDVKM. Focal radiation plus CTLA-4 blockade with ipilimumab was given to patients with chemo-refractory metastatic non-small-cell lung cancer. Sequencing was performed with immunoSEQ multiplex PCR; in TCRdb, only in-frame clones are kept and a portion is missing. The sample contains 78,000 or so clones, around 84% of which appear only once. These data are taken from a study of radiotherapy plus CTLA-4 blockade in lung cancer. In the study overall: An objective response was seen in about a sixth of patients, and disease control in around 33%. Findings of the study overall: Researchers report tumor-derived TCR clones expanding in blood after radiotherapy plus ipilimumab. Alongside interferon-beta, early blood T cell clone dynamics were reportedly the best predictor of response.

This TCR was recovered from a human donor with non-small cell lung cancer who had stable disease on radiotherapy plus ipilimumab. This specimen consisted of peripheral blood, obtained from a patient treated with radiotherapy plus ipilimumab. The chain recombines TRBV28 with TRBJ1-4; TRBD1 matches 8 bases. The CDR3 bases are TGTGCCAGCAGTTCCTCCGGGACAGGCCTTGAAAAACTGCTTTTT. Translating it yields CASSSSGTGLEKLLF.